This T cell receptor beta chain was identified in a study of cytomegalovirus exposure and HLA in healthy donors. The CDR3 runs to 14 residues. The V end lost 2 bases, the J end lost 4 bases, and 10 bases lay between the germline ends. From germline, CDR1 is SGHDT and CDR2 YYEEEE. Amplification used 60 Vbeta primers and 13 Jbeta primers. Data came from immunoSEQ multiplex PCR; TCRdb stores just in-frame clones and leaves some out. Among approximately 69,000 clones listed, around four fifths were seen once. Specimen: PBMCs. The TCR comes from a woman aged 25 to 39 in good health and CMV-seropositive. V gene TRBV5-6 combines with J gene TRBJ1-3; tentative D call: TRBD1 (5 bases). CDR3 loop: CASSFQGTGNTIYF. CDR3 sequence (DNA): TGTGCCAGCAGCTTCCAGGGAACCGGAAACACCATATATTTT.